Presented here are 29 T cell receptor beta chains from one specimen sequenced in a study of tumor-infiltrating lymphocytes in primary liver carcinoma. Production of TCR beta cDNA used roughly 480 ng total RNA together with a constant-region primer. Three nested multiplex PCR rounds, a slightly modified ARM-PCR, produced the libraries for TCR beta. Amplification in the first two PCR rounds was performed using TRBV1-TRBV30 forward primers and a C-beta reverse primer for approximately 10 cycles each. TCRdb analysed the multiplex PCR reads with MiXCR anew, one entry per CDR3 protein. Among about 320,000 distinct CDR3 sequences listed, around three fifths were seen once. Blood RNA was derived from unsorted whole blood, and germline DNA was extracted too. Sequences were obtained from peripheral blood. Receptors originate from a woman in her twenties or thirties with primary liver carcinoma and hepatitis B virus infection.

This clonotype appeared many times. V is TRBV6-5 and J is TRBJ1-2, with D unclear. Trimming stripped 0 bases from V and 2 bases from J, with 7 bases between. In germline, CDR1 is MNHEY, CDR2 SVGAGI. CDR3 length: 14 residues. The CDR3 loop reads CASSYSAGNYGYTF. The CDR3 DNA reads TGTGCCAGCAGTTACTCCGCGGGAAACTATGGCTACACCTTC.

Many counts were recorded for this clonotype. CDR3 bases: TGTGCCAGCAGCTTGGGAGGCGTGGGTAGCGGCGGGACCGGGGAGCTGTTTTTT. Translation: CASSLGGVGSGGTGELFF. This chain connects TRBV11-2 to TRBJ2-2; tentatively, D is TRBD2 (6 bases). The CDR3 runs 18 residues. Germline V gene data show CDR1 as SGHAT and CDR2 as FQNNGV. The V and J ends lost 3 bases and 5 bases respectively, with 22 bases between them.

This clonotype was found a few times. This sequence joins TRBV6-6 and TRBJ2-1; unclear D gene. Trimming left V 5 bases short and J 6 bases short, with 14 bases between. The germline CDR1 and CDR2 sequences are MNHNY and SVGAGI (reference sequence). The CDR3 covers 14 residues. The DNA for the CDR3 is TGTGCCAGCAGTCCAACTACACGTCTCAATGAGCAGTTCTTC. Translation gives CASSPTTRLNEQFF.

This clonotype was found a few times. J is TRBJ1-3 and V is TRBV28, with D unresolved. Between the trimmed V and J ends, which lost 8 bases and 4 bases, there was a span of 3 bases. Germline V gene lookup returns CDR1 MDHEN and CDR2 SYDVKM. This CDR3 has 10 amino acids. The CDR3 DNA follows: TGTGCCAGCGGGGGAAACACCATATATTTT. Its protein is CASGGNTIYF.

The sample holds a few counts of this clonotype. V is TRBV5-4 and J is TRBJ2-3; D is unresolved. The CDR3 contains 15 residues. Germline CDR1 is SGHNT and CDR2 is YYREEE (reference sequence). V shed 4 bases and J shed 1 base, with 13 bases lying between them. CDR3 nucleotide sequence: TGTGCCAGCAGCCATGGATTAAGGGGCACAGATACGCAGTATTTT. Encoded protein: CASSHGLRGTDTQYF.

The chain combines TRBV7-9 with TRBJ2-5; D is perhaps TRBD2 (5 bases). The V gene's germline CDR1 is SEHNR and CDR2 FQNEAQ (reference sequence). The CDR3 contains 14 residues. Trimming removed 4 bases from V and 2 bases from J, with 11 bases in between. DNA for the CDR3: TGTGCCAGCAGCTCCTGGACGGGGCAAGAGACCCAGTACTTC. Translating gives CASSSWTGQETQYF.

As to this clonotype: The junction and the germline gene differ at one end; a read error may be behind it. This chain joins TRBV6-6 and TRBJ1-5; D unresolved. Germline values: CDR1 MNHNY, CDR2 SVGAGI (reference sequence). This CDR3 spans 12 amino acids. In DNA, the CDR3 is TGTACCAGCCGGGGAGGGAACCAGCCCCAGCATTTT. As protein: CTSRGGNQPQHF.

A remark on this clonotype: A much bigger clone sits one base away, suggesting this may be a read error. The conserved final phenylalanine or tryptophan is absent from the CDR3, which likely points to a read error. The chain is built from TRBV5-4 and TRBJ2-3, with D perhaps being TRBD1 or TRBD2 (6 bases each). The CDR3 sequence is 15 residues long. The germline V gene has CDR1 SGHNT and CDR2 YYREEE (reference sequence). V lost 4 bases, J lost 2 bases, and 14 bases lay in between. CDR3 sequence (DNA): TGTGCCAGCAGCCCCGGGGGACACGACACAGATACGCAGTATCTT. Translated, it gives CASSPGGHDTDTQYL.

The genes are TRBV12-3 or TRBV12-4 and TRBJ2-7, with a weak D call TRBD2 (6 bases). Trimming left V 7 bases short and J 6 bases short, with 19 bases between. The CDR3 runs 14 residues. The CDR3 loop is CASTFTGVAIEQYF. In DNA form, the CDR3 reads TGTGCCAGCACTTTCACGGGAGTCGCAATCGAGCAGTACTTC.

CDR3 DNA sequence: TGTGCCAGCAGTTACGCCCGAGGGGGCGTCTACGAGCAGTACTTC. The encoded protein is CASSYARGGVYEQYF. This chain links TRBV6-5 with TRBJ2-7; TRBD1 matches at 7 bases. Germline V gene sequence: CDR1 MNHEY, CDR2 SVGAGI. This CDR3 is 15 amino acids long. The J segment lost 3 bases and the V segment lost 2 bases, leaving 7 bases of the junction unmatched.

On this clonotype itself: An end of the junction does not agree with germline; a read error may underlie this. The V and J genes are TRBV12-3 or TRBV12-4 and TRBJ1-6, with no clear D. This CDR3 is 16 amino acids long. In DNA form, the CDR3 reads TGTGCCAGCAGGGGCCCCCAAGGAGTAGGAAATTCACCCCCCCACTTT. Residues: CASRGPQGVGNSPPHF.

The CDR3 nucleotides are TGTGCCAGCACCCCACTCGGGACTAGCGGGGGCGGGGAGCTGTTTTTT. Amino acids: CASTPLGTSGGGELFF. The chain couples TRBV12-3 or TRBV12-4 to TRBJ2-2; 14 bases fit TRBD2. The ends lost 7 bases at V and 7 bases at J; junction bases unmatched: 8. This CDR3 has 16 residues.

This clonotype appeared once. A read error is possible here, since a much larger clone lies one base away. The rearrangement links TRBV29-1 to TRBJ2-7; TRBD2 aligns across 8 bases. This CDR3 is built from 14 residues. Germline V gene lookup returns CDR1 SQVTM and CDR2 ANQGSEA. The CDR3 spells CSVAFAGGSYVQYF. CDR3 sequence (DNA): TGCAGCGTTGCCTTTGCGGGAGGTTCCTACGTGCAGTACTTC.

V is TRBV12-3 or TRBV12-4 and J is TRBJ1-2, with D hard to call. V was clipped by 7 bases and J by 8 bases, with 17 bases between them. The CDR3 length is 13 residues. In DNA, the CDR3 is TGTGCCAGCATGAGCTCAAGCTCGGCGGGCTACACCTTC. Amino acid sequence: CASMSSSSAGYTF.

This clonotype was counted ten times or more. The rearrangement uses TRBV14 and TRBJ1-1; possible D gene TRBD1, 6 bases. Germline V gene data show CDR1 as SGHDN and CDR2 as FVKESK. Trimming left V 5 bases short and J 11 bases short, with 18 bases between. CDR3 size: 13 residues. The CDR3 reads CASSTGTLSGAFF. CDR3 bases: TGTGCCAGCAGCACCGGGACATTATCAGGGGCTTTCTTT.

The chain is built from TRBV12-3 or TRBV12-4 and TRBJ2-1; the D is unclear. The ends were cut back, 3 bases at V and 0 bases at J, with 15 bases in the middle. This CDR3 contains 17 residues. The CDR3 nucleotides read TGTGCCAGCAGTTTTTCCGCTCGTTTGAGCTCCTACAATGAGCAGTTCTTC. It specifies CASSFSARLSSYNEQFF.

A remark on this clonotype: Being one base from a much bigger clone, this may be a read error. The chain couples TRBV11-2 to TRBJ2-5; maybe TRBD1 (5 bases). This CDR3 comprises 16 residues. Germline loops: CDR1 SGHAT, CDR2 FQNNGV. CDR3 sequence (DNA): TGTGCCAGCAGCTCCCCCCCCCCAGGGTCCCAAGAGACCCGGTACTTC. It is translated as CASSSPPPGSQETRYF.

This clonotype was counted a few times. A read error may account for a junction end that differs from germline. The J gene is TRBJ2-2, the V gene TRBV14; the D is unclear. This CDR3 is 17 amino acids long. Germline V gene sequence: CDR1 SGHDN, CDR2 FVKESK. Here the CDR3 DNA reads TGTGCCAGCAGCAAAGACCCTGGACGGATGAACACCGGGGAGCTGTTTTTT. Translating it yields CASSKDPGRMNTGELFF.

This clonotype has at least ten counts. The chain couples TRBV30 to TRBJ2-2; D not resolved. CDR1 and CDR2 from the germline V gene are GTSNPN and SVGIG (reference sequence). This CDR3 is 12 amino acids long. V was clipped by 4 bases and J by 3 bases, with 6 bases between them. CDR3 nucleotides: TGTGCCTGGACCCTTTACACCGGGGAGCTGTTTTTT. Translating it yields CAWTLYTGELFF.

The rearrangement uses TRBV6-6 and TRBJ1-5, with D hard to call. The CDR3 runs to 12 residues. V shed 7 bases and J shed 6 bases, with 10 bases lying between them. The germline CDR1 and CDR2 sequences are MNHNY and SVGAGI (reference sequence). CDR3 nucleotide sequence: TGTGCCAGCATGCTTATGGGTCAGCCCCAGCATTTT. Protein: CASMLMGQPQHF.

This clonotype was counted only a few times. V and J are TRBV10-3 and TRBJ2-2; the D is unclear. The CDR3 loop spans 14 amino acids. Trimming stripped 0 bases from V and 7 bases from J, with 9 bases between. CDR1 and CDR2 (germline): ENHRY, SYGVKD. CDR3 coding DNA: TGTGCCATCAGTGAGTCAAGTGATAACGGGGAGCTGTTTTTT. It yields the protein CAISESSDNGELFF.

The V call is TRBV4-2, the J call TRBJ2-1; the D gene is possibly TRBD2 (5 bases). The V end was cut by 3 bases, the J end by 2 bases, with 14 bases between. CDR3 size: 16 residues. Germline V gene lookup returns CDR1 LGHNA and CDR2 YNFKEQ. CDR3 sequence reads: CASSQLSVWTYNEQFF. CDR3 sequence (DNA): TGTGCCAGCAGCCAGCTTAGCGTGTGGACCTACAATGAGCAGTTCTTC.

V usage is TRBV11-2 and J usage is TRBJ2-7; either TRBD1 or TRBD2 may supply D (6 bases each). Germline V CDR1 and CDR2: SGHAT, FQNNGV. The CDR3 totals 15 residues. Trimming took 5 bases from V and 5 from J, leaving 19 bases between them. The CDR3: CASSVESFGGDEQYF. CDR3 sequence (DNA): TGTGCCAGCAGCGTGGAGTCCTTCGGGGGCGACGAGCAGTACTTC.

This chain links TRBV5-4 with TRBJ2-3; TRBD2 aligns across 11 bases. The V and J ends lost 5 bases and 5 bases, in that order; junction bases with no gene match: 7. CDR1 SGHNT and CDR2 YYREEE come from the germline V gene (reference sequence). The CDR3 has 15 amino acids. The CDR3 here is CASSLTTSGRDTQYF. The CDR3 region has the DNA TGTGCCAGCAGTTTGACCACTAGCGGGAGAGATACGCAGTATTTT.

The chain is built from TRBV7-9 and TRBJ2-1; TRBD1 is a possible D gene (6 bases). CDR1 and CDR2 from the germline V gene are SEHNR and FQNEAQ (reference sequence). Trimming removed 6 bases from V and 10 bases from J, with 22 bases in between. There are 15 residues in the CDR3. CDR3 loop: CASSYADRIGNEQFF. As DNA, the CDR3 is TGTGCCAGCAGTTACGCAGACAGGATTGGCAACGAGCAGTTCTTC.

As regards this clonotype: Given the absence of the conserved phenylalanine or tryptophan at the CDR3 end, a read error is likely. The chain couples TRBV12-3 or TRBV12-4 to TRBJ2-2, with D hard to call. V lost 6 bases and J lost 4, with 6 bases in between. The CDR3 runs to 12 residues. The CDR3 bases are TGTGCCAGCAGGGCAGCCACCGGGGAGCTGTTTTTA. Translation gives CASRAATGELFL.

The genes are TRBV28 and TRBJ2-1, with 8 positions matching TRBD2. The CDR3 is 14 amino acids. V was pared by 5 bases and J by 2 bases, with 2 bases of the junction left unmatched. CDR1 and CDR2 (germline): MDHEN, SYDVKM. CDR3: CASSAGGPYNEQFF. The CDR3 coding sequence is TGTGCCAGCAGTGCGGGAGGCCCCTACAATGAGCAGTTCTTC.

With respect to this clonotype: Its ends do not fully match the called genes, so a read error is possible. The rearrangement links TRBV12-3 or TRBV12-4 to TRBJ1-1, with D possibly TRBD1 on 5 matching bases. This CDR3 region has 13 residues. The CDR3 spells CASTPVGDIVASF. CDR3 sequence (DNA): TGTGCCAGCACCCCGGTGGGGGATATTGTAGCTTCCTTT.

This rearrangement joins TRBV6-2 or TRBV6-3 to TRBJ1-2; D unresolved. V was pared by 2 bases and J by 0 bases, with 13 bases between. This CDR3 spans 16 amino acids. Germline V lookup: CDR1 MNHEY, CDR2 SVGEGT. The CDR3 DNA is TGTGCCAGCAGTTACATGAGGTGGATCGCTAACTATGGCTACACCTTC. It translates to CASSYMRWIANYGYTF.